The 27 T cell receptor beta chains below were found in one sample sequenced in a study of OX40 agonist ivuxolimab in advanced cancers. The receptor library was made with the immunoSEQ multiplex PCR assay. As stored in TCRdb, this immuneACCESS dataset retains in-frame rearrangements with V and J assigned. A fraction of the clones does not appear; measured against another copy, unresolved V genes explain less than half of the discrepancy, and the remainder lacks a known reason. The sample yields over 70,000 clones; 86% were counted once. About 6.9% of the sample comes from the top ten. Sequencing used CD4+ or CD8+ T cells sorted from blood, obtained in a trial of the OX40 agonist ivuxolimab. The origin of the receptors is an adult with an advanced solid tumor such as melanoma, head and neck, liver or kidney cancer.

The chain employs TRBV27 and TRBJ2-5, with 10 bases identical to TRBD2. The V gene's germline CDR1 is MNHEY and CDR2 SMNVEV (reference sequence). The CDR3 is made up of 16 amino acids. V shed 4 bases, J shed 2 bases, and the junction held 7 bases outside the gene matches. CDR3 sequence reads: CASSSSSGGPQETQYF. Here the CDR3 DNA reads TGTGCCAGCAGTTCCTCTAGCGGGGGACCACAAGAGACCCAGTACTTC.

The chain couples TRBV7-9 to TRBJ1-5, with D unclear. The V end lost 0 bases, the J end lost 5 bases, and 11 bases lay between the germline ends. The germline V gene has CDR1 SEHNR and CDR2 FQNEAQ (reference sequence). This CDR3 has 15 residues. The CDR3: CASSLAGWGDQPQHF. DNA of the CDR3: TGTGCCAGCAGCTTAGCCGGGTGGGGTGATCAGCCCCAGCATTTT.

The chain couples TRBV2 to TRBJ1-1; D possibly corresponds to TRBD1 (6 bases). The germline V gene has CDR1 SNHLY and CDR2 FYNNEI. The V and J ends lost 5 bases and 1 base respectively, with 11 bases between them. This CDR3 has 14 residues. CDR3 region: CASSQQGWNTEAFF. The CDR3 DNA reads TGTGCCAGCAGTCAACAGGGATGGAACACTGAAGCTTTCTTT.

CDR3 sequence (DNA): TGCGCCAGCAGCGAGGGGTCGAGACATACGCAGTATTTT. This encodes CASSEGSRHTQYF. V and J are TRBV5-1 and TRBJ2-3; D possibly uses TRBD1 or TRBD2 (5 bases each). CDR1 and CDR2 from the germline V gene are SGHRS and YFSETQ. The CDR3 contains 13 residues. Trimming stripped 4 bases from V and 7 bases from J, with 13 bases between.

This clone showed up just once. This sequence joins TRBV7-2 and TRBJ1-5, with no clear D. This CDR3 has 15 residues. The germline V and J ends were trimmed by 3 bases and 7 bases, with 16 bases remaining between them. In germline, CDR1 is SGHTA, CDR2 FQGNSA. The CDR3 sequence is CASSFFGESGQPQHF. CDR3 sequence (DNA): TGTGCCAGCAGCTTTTTCGGGGAATCGGGCCAGCCCCAGCATTTT. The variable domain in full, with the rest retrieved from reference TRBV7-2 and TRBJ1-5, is GAGVSQSPSNKVTEKGKDVELRCDPISGHTALYWYRQSLGQGLEFLIYFQGNSAPDKSGLPSDRFSAERTGGSVSTLTIQRTQQEDSAVYLCASSFFGESGQPQHFGDGTRLSIL.

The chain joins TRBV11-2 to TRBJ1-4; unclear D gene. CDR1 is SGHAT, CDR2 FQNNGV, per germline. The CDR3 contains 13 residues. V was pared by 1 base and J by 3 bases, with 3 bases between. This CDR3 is CASSLGPNEKLFF. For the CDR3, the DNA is TGTGCCAGCAGCTTAGGACCTAATGAAAAACTGTTTTTT. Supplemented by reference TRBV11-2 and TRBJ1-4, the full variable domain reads EAGVAQSPRYKIIEKRQSVAFWCNPISGHATLYWYQQILGQGPKLLIQFQNNGVVDDSQLPKDRFSAERLKGVDSTLKIQPAKLEDSAVYLCASSLGPNEKLFFGSGTQLSVL.

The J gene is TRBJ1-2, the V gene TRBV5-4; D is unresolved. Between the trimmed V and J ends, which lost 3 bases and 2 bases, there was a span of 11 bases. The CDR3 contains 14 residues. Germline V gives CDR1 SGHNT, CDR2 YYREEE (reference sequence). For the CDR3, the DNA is TGTGCCAGCAGCTCCCCGGGCTGGAACTATGGCTACACCTTC. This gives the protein CASSSPGWNYGYTF. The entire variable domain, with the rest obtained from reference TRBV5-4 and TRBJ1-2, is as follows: ETGVTQSPTHLIKTRGQQVTLRCSSQSGHNTVSWYQQALGQGPQFIFQYYREEENGRGNFPPRFSGLQFPNYSSELNVNALELDDSALYLCASSSPGWNYGYTFGSGTRLTVV.

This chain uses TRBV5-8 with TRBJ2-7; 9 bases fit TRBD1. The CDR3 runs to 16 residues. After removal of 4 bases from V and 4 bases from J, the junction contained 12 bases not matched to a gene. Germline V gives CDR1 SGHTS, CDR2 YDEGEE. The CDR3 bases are TGTGCCAGCAGCCCTAGCCCCGGGACAGGGCGGTACGAGCAGTACTTC. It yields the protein CASSPSPGTGRYEQYF.

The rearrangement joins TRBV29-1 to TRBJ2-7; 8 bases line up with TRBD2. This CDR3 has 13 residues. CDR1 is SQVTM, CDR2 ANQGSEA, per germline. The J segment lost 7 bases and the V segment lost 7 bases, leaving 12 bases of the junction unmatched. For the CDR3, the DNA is TGCAGCGCTGTGCCGGGGGGGGTTTTTGAGCAGTACTTC. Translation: CSAVPGGVFEQYF.

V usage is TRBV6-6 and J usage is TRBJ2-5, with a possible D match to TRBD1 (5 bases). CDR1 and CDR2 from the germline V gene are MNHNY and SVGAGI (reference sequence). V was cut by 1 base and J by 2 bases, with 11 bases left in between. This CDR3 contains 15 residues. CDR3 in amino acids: CASSYLTGQQETQYF. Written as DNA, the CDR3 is TGTGCCAGCAGTTACTTAACAGGTCAACAAGAGACCCAGTACTTC.

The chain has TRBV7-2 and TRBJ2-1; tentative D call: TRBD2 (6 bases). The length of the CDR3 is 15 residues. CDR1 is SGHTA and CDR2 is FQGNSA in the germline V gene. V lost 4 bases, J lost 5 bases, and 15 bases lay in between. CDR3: CASSSRDSTDNEQFF. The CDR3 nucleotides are TGTGCCAGCAGCTCCCGGGACTCAACGGACAATGAGCAGTTCTTC. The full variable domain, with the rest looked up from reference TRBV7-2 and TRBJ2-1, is GAGVSQSPSNKVTEKGKDVELRCDPISGHTALYWYRQSLGQGLEFLIYFQGNSAPDKSGLPSDRFSAERTGGSVSTLTIQRTQQEDSAVYLCASSSRDSTDNEQFFGPGTRLTVL.

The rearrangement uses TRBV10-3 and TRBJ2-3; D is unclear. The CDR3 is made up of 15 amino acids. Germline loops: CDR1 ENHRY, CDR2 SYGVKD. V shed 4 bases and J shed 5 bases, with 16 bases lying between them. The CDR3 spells CAISARTGLGDTQYF. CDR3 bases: TGTGCCATCAGTGCCCGGACGGGCTTGGGAGATACGCAGTATTTT.

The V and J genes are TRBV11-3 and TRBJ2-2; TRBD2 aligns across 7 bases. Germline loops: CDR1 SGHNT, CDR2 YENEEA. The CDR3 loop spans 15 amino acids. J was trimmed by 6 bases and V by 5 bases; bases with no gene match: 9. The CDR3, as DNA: TGTGCCAGCAGCCCTGGACTAGATCGGTCCGGGGAGCTGTTTTTT. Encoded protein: CASSPGLDRSGELFF.

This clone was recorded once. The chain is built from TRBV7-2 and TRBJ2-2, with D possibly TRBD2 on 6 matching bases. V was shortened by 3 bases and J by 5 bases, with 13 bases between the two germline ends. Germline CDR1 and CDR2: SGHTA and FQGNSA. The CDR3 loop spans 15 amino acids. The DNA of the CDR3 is TGTGCCAGCAGCTTCTCGGGAGCCTGGACCGGGGAGCTGTTTTTT. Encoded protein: CASSFSGAWTGELFF.

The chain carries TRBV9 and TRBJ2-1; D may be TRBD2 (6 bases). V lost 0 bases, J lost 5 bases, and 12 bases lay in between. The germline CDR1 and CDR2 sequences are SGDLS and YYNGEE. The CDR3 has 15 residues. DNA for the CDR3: TGTGCCAGCAGCGTAGTAGCGGCTACCAACAATGAGCAGTTCTTC. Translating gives CASSVVAATNNEQFF.

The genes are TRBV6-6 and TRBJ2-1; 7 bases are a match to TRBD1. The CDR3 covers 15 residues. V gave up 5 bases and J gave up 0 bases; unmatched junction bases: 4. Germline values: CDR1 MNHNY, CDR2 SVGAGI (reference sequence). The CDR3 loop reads CASSASGGSYNEQFF. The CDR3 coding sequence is TGTGCCAGCAGTGCGTCAGGGGGCTCCTACAATGAGCAGTTCTTC.

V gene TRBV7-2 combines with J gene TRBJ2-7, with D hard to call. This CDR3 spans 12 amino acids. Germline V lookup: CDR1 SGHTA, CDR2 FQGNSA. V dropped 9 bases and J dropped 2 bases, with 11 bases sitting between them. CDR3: CASNNGPYEQYF. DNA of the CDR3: TGTGCCAGTAACAATGGACCCTACGAGCAGTACTTC. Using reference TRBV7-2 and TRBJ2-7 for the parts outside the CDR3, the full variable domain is GAGVSQSPSNKVTEKGKDVELRCDPISGHTALYWYRQSLGQGLEFLIYFQGNSAPDKSGLPSDRFSAERTGGSVSTLTIQRTQQEDSAVYLCASNNGPYEQYFGPGTRLTVT.

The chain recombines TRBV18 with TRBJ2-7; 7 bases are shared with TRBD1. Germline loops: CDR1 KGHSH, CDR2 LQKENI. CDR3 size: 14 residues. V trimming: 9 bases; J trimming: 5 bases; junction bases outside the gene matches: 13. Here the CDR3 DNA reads TGTGCCAGTGTGGAGGACAGGCAAATTCACGAGCAGTACTTC. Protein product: CASVEDRQIHEQYF.

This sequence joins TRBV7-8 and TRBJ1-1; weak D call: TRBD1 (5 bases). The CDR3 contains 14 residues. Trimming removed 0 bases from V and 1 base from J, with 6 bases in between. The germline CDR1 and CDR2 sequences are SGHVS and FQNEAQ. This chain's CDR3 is CASSLARENTEAFF. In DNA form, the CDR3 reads TGTGCCAGCAGCTTAGCCAGGGAGAACACTGAAGCTTTCTTT.

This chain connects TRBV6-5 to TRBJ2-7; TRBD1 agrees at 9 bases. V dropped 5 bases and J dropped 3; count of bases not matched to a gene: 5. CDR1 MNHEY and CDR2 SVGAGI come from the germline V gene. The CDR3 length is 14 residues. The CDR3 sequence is CASSADRGGYEQYF. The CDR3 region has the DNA TGTGCCAGCAGTGCGGACAGGGGTGGCTACGAGCAGTACTTC.

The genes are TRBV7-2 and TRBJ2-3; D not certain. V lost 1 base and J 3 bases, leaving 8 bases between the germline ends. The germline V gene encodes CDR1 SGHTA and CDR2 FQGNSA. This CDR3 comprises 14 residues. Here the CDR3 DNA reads TGTGCCAGCAGCTTAGAACGGCTAACAGATACGCAGTATTTT. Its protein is CASSLERLTDTQYF.

CDR3 DNA sequence: TGTGCCAGTAGTATAGGCCAGGGGGTGAGAGACATTCAGTACTTC. Translation gives CASSIGQGVRDIQYF. The rearrangement joins TRBV19 to TRBJ2-4; 7 bases are shared with TRBD1. V shed 1 base and J 8 bases; nucleotides not matched to a gene: 8. Germline V CDR1 and CDR2: LNHDA, SQIVND (reference sequence). The CDR3 extends over 15 amino acids.

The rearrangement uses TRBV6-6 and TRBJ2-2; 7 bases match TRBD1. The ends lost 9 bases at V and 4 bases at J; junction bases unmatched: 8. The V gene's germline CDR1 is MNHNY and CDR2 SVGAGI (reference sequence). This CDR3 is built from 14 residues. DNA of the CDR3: TGTGCCAGAATACAGGGGACGGGCACCGGGGAGCTGTTTTTT. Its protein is CARIQGTGTGELFF.

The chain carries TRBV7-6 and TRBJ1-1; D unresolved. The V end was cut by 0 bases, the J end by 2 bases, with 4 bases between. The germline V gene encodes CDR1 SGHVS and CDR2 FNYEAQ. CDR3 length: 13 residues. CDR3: CASSLAKNTEAFF. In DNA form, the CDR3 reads TGTGCCAGCAGCTTAGCGAAAAACACTGAAGCTTTCTTT. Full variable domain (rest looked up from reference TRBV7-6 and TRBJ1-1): GAGVSQSPRYKVTKRGQDVALRCDPISGHVSLYWYRQALGQGPEFLTYFNYEAQQDKSGLPNDRFSAERPEGSISTLTIQRTEQRDSAMYRCASSLAKNTEAFFGQGTRLTVV.

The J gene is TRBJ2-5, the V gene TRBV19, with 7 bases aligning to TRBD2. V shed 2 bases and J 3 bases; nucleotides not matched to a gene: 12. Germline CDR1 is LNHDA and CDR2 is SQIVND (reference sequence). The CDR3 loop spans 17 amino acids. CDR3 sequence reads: CASSIFAAGEGKETQYF. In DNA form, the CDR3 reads TGTGCCAGTAGTATATTCGCCGCGGGAGAGGGGAAAGAGACCCAGTACTTC.

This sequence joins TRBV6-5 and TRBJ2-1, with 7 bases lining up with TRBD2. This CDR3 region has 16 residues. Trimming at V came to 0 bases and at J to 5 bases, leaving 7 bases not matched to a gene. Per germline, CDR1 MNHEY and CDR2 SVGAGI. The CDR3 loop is CASSYSGLAVNNEQFF. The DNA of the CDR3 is TGTGCCAGCAGTTACTCCGGGCTAGCGGTTAACAATGAGCAGTTCTTC.

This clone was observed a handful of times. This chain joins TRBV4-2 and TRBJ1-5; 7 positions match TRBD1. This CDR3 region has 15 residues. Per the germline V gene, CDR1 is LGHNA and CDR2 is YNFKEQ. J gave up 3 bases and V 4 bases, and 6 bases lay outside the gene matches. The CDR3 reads CASSPNDRVNQPQHF. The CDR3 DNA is TGTGCCAGCAGCCCGAACGACAGGGTCAATCAGCCCCAGCATTTT.